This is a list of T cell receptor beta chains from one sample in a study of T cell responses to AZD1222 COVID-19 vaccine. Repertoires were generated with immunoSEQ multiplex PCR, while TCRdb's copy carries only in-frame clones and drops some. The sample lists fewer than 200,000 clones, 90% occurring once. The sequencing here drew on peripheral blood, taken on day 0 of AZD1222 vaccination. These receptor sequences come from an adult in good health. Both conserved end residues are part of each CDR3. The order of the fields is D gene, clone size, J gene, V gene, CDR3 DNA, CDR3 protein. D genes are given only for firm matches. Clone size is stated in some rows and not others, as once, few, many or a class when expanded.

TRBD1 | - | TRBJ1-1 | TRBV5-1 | TGCGCCAGCAGCTTGTACAGGGGGAACACTGAAGCTTTCTTT | CASSLYRGNTEAFF
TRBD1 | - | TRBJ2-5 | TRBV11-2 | TGTGCCAGCAGCTTAGGGACAGGGAATAGAGAGACCCAGTACTTC | CASSLGTGNRETQYF
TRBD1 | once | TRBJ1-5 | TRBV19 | TGTGCCAGTAGGCGGGGACAGGGGGCTGGTCAGCCCCAGCATTTT | CASRRGQGAGQPQHF
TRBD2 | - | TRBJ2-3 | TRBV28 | TGTGCCGGGGGAGGGCCGGGCACAGATACGCAGTATTTT | CAGGGPGTDTQYF
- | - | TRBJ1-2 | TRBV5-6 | TGTGCCAGCAGCTTGGAGTGGGAAAACTATGGCTACACCTTC | CASSLEWENYGYTF
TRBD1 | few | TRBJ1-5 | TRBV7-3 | TGTGCCAGCAGCTTCCGGGACAGGGAGGTCCGGGATCAGCCCCAGCATTTT | CASSFRDREVRDQPQHF
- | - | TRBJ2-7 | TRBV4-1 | TGCGCCAGCAGCCAAGATTTATTGACGACCAGCTACGAGCAGTACTTC | CASSQDLLTTSYEQYF
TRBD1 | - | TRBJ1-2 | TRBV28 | TGTGCCAGCAGTACCCAGCAGGACAGGCTTAACTATGGCTACACCTTC | CASSTQQDRLNYGYTF
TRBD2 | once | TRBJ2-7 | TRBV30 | TGTGCCTGGACGCCGGCTATGACTAGCGGGAGGGCCCTCACGTACTACGAGCAGTACTTC | CAWTPAMTSGRALTYYEQYF
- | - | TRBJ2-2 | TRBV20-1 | TGCAGTGCTAGTAGGCGGCTTAGGACCGGGGAGCTGTTTTTT | CSASRRLRTGELFF
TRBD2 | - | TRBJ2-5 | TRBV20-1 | TGCAGTGCTAGTAGGCTAGCGGGAGTGGAGACCCAGTACTTC | CSASRLAGVETQYF
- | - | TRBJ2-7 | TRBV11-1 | TGTGCCAGCAGACGGGACTCAATCTACGAGCAGTACTTC | CASRRDSIYEQYF
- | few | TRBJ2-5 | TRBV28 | TGTGCCAGCAGAATTCTCAGGGAAAGATATGGAGAGACCCAGTACTTC | CASRILRERYGETQYF
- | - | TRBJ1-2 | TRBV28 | TGTGCCAGCAGTGAGGGCCTCTATGGCTACACCTTC | CASSEGLYGYTF
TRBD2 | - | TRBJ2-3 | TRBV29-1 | TGCAGCGTGGGTGGCGGGAGCTACACAGATACGCAGTATTTT | CSVGGGSYTDTQYF
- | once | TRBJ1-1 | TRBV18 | TGTGCCAGCTCACCAACAGAAAACACTGAAGCTTTCTTT | CASSPTENTEAFF
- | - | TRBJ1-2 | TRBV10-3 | TGTGCCATCAGTGAGTCGACAGGTGGCAAGTTTGGCTACACCTTC | CAISESTGGKFGYTF
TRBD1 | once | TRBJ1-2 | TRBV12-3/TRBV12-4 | TGTGCCAGCAGACTACAGGGGGCGGGTGGCTACACCTTC | CASRLQGAGGYTF
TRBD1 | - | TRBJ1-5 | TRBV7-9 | TGTGCCAGCAGCTTAGCAGGGGGCGATCAGCCCCAGCATTTT | CASSLAGGDQPQHF
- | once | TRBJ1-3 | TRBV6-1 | TGTGCCAGCAGTGAATCGTCGTCTGGAAACACCATATATTTT | CASSESSSGNTIYF
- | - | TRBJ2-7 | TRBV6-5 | TGTGCCAGCAGTAGAAGTCGGGACACATCCTACGAGCAGTACTTC | CASSRSRDTSYEQYF
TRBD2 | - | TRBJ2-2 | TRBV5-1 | TGCGCCAGCAGTTCGGGACTAGCGGGGACCGGGGAGCTGTTTTTT | CASSSGLAGTGELFF
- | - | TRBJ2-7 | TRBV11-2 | TGTGCCAGCAGCTTGGACTTCTTCGAGCAGTACTTC | CASSLDFFEQYF
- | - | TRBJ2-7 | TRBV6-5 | TGTGCCAGCAGTACGCTTGGCGAGCAGTACTTC | CASSTLGEQYF
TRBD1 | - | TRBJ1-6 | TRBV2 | TGTGCCAGCAGGGGGGGGACAGGGGTCTCACCCCTCCACTTT | CASRGGTGVSPLHF
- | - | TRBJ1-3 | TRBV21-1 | TGTGCCAGCAGCAAAGGAAGCCCCTCAAAAAACACCATATATTTT | CASSKGSPSKNTIYF
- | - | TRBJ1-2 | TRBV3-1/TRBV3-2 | TGTGCCAGCAGTCAAATCGGGATTTCGGGCTACACCTTC | CASSQIGISGYTF
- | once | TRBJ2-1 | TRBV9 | TGTGCCAGCAGCTCGTACAGTGTAGGGGGCAATGAGCAGTTCTTC | CASSSYSVGGNEQFF
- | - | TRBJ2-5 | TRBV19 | TGTGCCAGTAGTCCGTCATCCGCCCAAGAGACCCAGTACTTC | CASSPSSAQETQYF
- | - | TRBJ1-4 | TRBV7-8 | TGTGCCAGCAGCTTAGGGCAGGTTGGGGAAAAACTGTTTTTT | CASSLGQVGEKLFF
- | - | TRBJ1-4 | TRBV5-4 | TGTGCCAGCAGCCCGGGAGGGGCAGGGGTGGAAGGAAAACTGTTTTTT | CASSPGGAGVEGKLFF
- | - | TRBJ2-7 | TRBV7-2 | TGTGCCAGCAGCCTCCAGGAGGGGGGGCGTCGGAGTTCCTACGAGCAGTACTTC | CASSLQEGGRRSSYEQYF
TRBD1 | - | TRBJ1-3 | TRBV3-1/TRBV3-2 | TGTGCCAGCAGCCCCGGGACAGCTGGAAACACCATATATTTT | CASSPGTAGNTIYF
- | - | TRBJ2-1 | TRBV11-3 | TGTGCCAGCAGCTCCGGGACATCCAATGAGCAGTTCTTC | CASSSGTSNEQFF
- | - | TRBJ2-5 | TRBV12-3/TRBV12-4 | TGTGCCAGCAGCCGGCAGTGGGGAGAGACCCAGTACTTC | CASSRQWGETQYF
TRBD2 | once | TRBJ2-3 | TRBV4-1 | TGCGCCAGCAGCCAACGGTTCCCAACTAGCGGGGGGGCCGACACAGATACGCAGTATTTT | CASSQRFPTSGGADTDTQYF
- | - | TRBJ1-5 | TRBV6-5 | TGTGCCAGCAGTTACAGGGGGGGGTTGGGCAATCAGCCCCAGCATTTT | CASSYRGGLGNQPQHF
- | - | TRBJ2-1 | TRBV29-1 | TGCAGCGGAACAGATTACTCCTACAATGAGCAGTTCTTC | CSGTDYSYNEQFF
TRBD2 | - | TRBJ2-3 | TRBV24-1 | TGTGCCACCAGTGATTACTCTAGCGGGGGGGCATATACGCAGTATTTT | CATSDYSSGGAYTQYF
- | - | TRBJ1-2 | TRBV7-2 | TGTGCCAGCAGCCCAGAGGGTTCTAACTATGGCTACACCTTC | CASSPEGSNYGYTF
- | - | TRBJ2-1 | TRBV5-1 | TGCGCCAGCAGCTTTGGGGGTAGTCTCGGCAATGAGCAGTTCTTC | CASSFGGSLGNEQFF
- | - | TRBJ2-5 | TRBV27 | TGTGCCAGCAGTCCATCGGGGGTACAAGAGACCCAGTACTTC | CASSPSGVQETQYF
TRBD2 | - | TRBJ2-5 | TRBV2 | TGTGCCAGCAGTGGAGTAGCGGGGAGTGAGACCCAGTACTTC | CASSGVAGSETQYF
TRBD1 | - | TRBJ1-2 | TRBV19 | TGTGCCACTCAGGGGGGCTATGGCTACACCTTC | CATQGGYGYTF
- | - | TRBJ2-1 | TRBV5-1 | TGCGCCAGCAGGACCGGGACGGACTCCTACAATGAGCAGTTCTTC | CASRTGTDSYNEQFF
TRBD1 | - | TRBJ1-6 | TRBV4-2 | TGTGCCAGCAGCCGGGACGCGACAGGGGATAATTCACCCCTCCACTTT | CASSRDATGDNSPLHF
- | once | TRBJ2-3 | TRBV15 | TGTGCCACCAGCAGGTGGACTAATACCAATCCAGATACGCAGTATTTT | CATSRWTNTNPDTQYF
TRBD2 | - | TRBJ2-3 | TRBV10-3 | TGTGCCATCAGTGGAAGACTAGCGGGAGGAGGGGGGACAGATACGCAGTATTTT | CAISGRLAGGGGTDTQYF
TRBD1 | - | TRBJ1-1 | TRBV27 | TGTGCCAGCAGTCCCGGGACAGGGGGCTGGACTGAAGCTTTCTTT | CASSPGTGGWTEAFF
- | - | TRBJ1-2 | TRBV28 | TGTGCCAGCAGTTCCTCGGCCGGGTCCCCAGCCGGCACCTTC | CASSSSAGSPAGTF
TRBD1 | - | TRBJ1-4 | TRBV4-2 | TGTGCCAGCAGTCAACGAGGGACAGAGGTCGAAAAACTGTTTTTT | CASSQRGTEVEKLFF
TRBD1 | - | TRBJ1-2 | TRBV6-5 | TGTGCCAGCAGTACCGGGACAGGCTTCTATGGCTACACCTTC | CASSTGTGFYGYTF
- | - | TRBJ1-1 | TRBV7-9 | TGTGCCAGCAGCGGAACTGAAGCTTTCTTT | CASSGTEAFF
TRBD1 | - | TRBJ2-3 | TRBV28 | TGTGCCAGCAGGTGGACAGGGAAGACAGATACGCAGTATTTT | CASRWTGKTDTQYF
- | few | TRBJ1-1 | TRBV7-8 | TGTGCCAGCAGCTTCGACAGTAGTACTGAAGCTTTCTTT | CASSFDSSTEAFF
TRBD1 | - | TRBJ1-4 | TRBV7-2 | TGTGCCAGCAGCCTTAAACCACAGGGGCGGGATGAAAAACTGTTTTTT | CASSLKPQGRDEKLFF
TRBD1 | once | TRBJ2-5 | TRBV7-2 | TGTGCCAGCAGCTCCCACAGGGGGGAGACCCAGTACTTC | CASSSHRGETQYF